The 21 T cell receptor beta chains presented below share a single source sample, sequenced in a study of blood T cells in healthy people across ages. With a J-beta primer mix and a sample-barcoded 5' primer, a second PCR ran about 7 to 12 cycles. TCRdb passed the 5' RACE reads through MiXCR, listing each CDR3 protein once. The sample has fewer than 2,000,000 distinct CDR3 sequences; approximately 32% are singletons. Sample: blood. These receptor sequences come from a woman aged 25 to 45 in good health.

The sample holds a few counts of this clonotype. The chain has TRBV20-1 and TRBJ2-5, with 8 bases aligning to TRBD2. The CDR3 contains 15 residues. CDR1 and CDR2 from the germline V gene are DFQATT and SNEGSKA (reference sequence). J was trimmed by 2 bases and V by 3 bases; bases with no gene match: 8. The CDR3 spells CSASRDSGTQETQYF. CDR3 nucleotide sequence: TGCAGTGCTAGTCGGGATAGCGGGACGCAAGAGACCCAGTACTTC.

Comments on this clonotype: Mismatch with germline at one junction end may stem from a read error. V usage is TRBV2 and J usage is TRBJ2-4; D uncertain. This CDR3 comprises 14 residues. In germline, CDR1 is SNHLY, CDR2 FYNNEI. CDR3 in DNA: TGTGCCGGCAGTGAAACTTTAGCCAAAAACATTCAGTACTTC. Translating it yields CAGSETLAKNIQYF.

Comment on this clonotype: The junction departs from germline at one end; a sequencing error may be responsible. The chain couples TRBV3-1 to TRBJ2-5, with D possibly TRBD2 on 6 matching bases. CDR1 and CDR2 (germline): LGHDT, YNNKEL (reference sequence). The CDR3 consists of 15 residues. The chain's CDR3 is CASSPFSGAQEPQYF. Written as DNA, the CDR3 is TGTGCCAGCAGCCCATTTAGCGGAGCCCAAGAGCCCCAGTACTTC.

CDR3 in amino acids: CASSSLVGVGNQPQHF. CDR3 DNA: TGTGCCAGCAGTTCCTTGGTGGGGGTTGGCAATCAGCCCCAGCATTTT. The chain couples TRBV28 to TRBJ1-5, with D tentatively TRBD1 (5 bases). The CDR3 is 16 residues long. Trimming took off 4 bases at V and 2 bases at J, with 15 bases between the two ends. Germline assignment: CDR1 MDHEN and CDR2 SYDVKM.

The rearrangement uses TRBV7-9 and TRBJ1-2, with a weak D call TRBD1 (6 bases). Germline-derived CDR1 and CDR2 are SEHNR and FQNEAQ (reference sequence). Trimming took off 5 bases at V and 6 bases at J, with 13 bases between the two ends. This CDR3 has 13 amino acids. The CDR3 bases are TGTGCCAGCAGCCCCGGACAGAGCCATGGCTACACCTTC. Translated, it gives CASSPGQSHGYTF.

This chain links TRBV7-6 with TRBJ2-4; 9 bases agree with TRBD1. The better agreement between TRBJ2-7 and the DNA end casts doubt on the J call. Germline CDR1 and CDR2: SGHVS and FNYEAQ. CDR3 length equals 15 residues. The CDR3 loop reads CASSFTGTGPYEQYF. The DNA for the CDR3 is TGTGCCAGCAGCTTTACCGGGACAGGGCCCTACGAGCAGTACTTC.

This clonotype has only a few counts. This sequence joins TRBV5-1 and TRBJ2-1; D is ambiguous. Germline V lookup: CDR1 SGHRS, CDR2 YFSETQ. The germline V and J ends were trimmed by 0 bases and 0 bases, with 10 bases remaining between them. The CDR3 has 16 residues. CDR3 amino acids: CASSLAPQSSYNEQFF. Written as DNA, the CDR3 is TGCGCCAGCAGCTTGGCCCCACAGAGCTCCTACAATGAGCAGTTCTTC.

For this clonotype: Germline is not matched at one junction end, which may reflect a read error. The CDR3 nucleotides are TGCAATGCTGGACGGACTAGCGGGAGCACAGATACGCAGTATTTT. It codes for CNAGRTSGSTDTQYF. V and J are TRBV20-1 and TRBJ2-3; 11 positions match TRBD2. Germline assignment: CDR1 DFQATT and CDR2 SNEGSKA (reference sequence). The CDR3 has 15 residues.

This sequence joins TRBV27 and TRBJ2-3, with 8 bases fitting TRBD2. Losses at the gene ends were 3 bases for V and 3 bases for J; bases not matched to a gene: 11. Germline-derived CDR1 and CDR2 are MNHEY and SMNVEV (reference sequence). This CDR3 is built from 17 residues. The chain's CDR3 is CASSLVAGQVFTDTQYF. In DNA form, the CDR3 reads TGTGCCAGCAGTTTGGTAGCGGGGCAAGTTTTTACAGATACGCAGTATTTT.

This clonotype was observed a handful of times. This chain links TRBV6-2 or TRBV6-3 with TRBJ2-5, with 13 nucleotides matching TRBD2. Unmatched junction bases numbered 15, after V lost 5 bases and J lost 0 bases. The CDR3 is 20 amino acids. Germline loops: CDR1 MNHEY, CDR2 SVGEGT. Written as DNA, the CDR3 is TGTGCCAGCAGTACATCCCCTTGGACTAGCGGGGGCTCTTACCAAGAGACCCAGTACTTC. Translation gives CASSTSPWTSGGSYQETQYF.

With respect to this clonotype: Mismatch with germline at one junction end may stem from a read error. This chain joins TRBV4-1 and TRBJ2-3, with a tentative D call TRBD1 (8 bases). From germline, CDR1 is MGHRA and CDR2 YSYEKL. CDR3 length: 15 residues. CDR3 region: CAGSQITGGADTQYF. For the CDR3, the DNA is TGCGCCGGCAGCCAAATAACAGGGGGGGCTGATACGCAGTATTTT.

V and J are TRBV6-5 and TRBJ2-6; no firm D call. The CDR3 contains 15 residues. V was clipped by 6 bases and J by 0 bases, with 9 bases between them. The germline CDR1 and CDR2 sequences are MNHEY and SVGAGI. The CDR3 loop reads CASRRSSSGANVLTF. In DNA form, the CDR3 reads TGTGCCAGCAGGCGGTCCAGCTCTGGGGCCAACGTCCTGACTTTC.

A few counts support this clonotype. The chain has TRBV3-1 and TRBJ2-3; 13 nucleotides match TRBD2. Trimming at V came to 4 bases and at J to 6 bases, leaving 10 bases not matched to a gene. This CDR3 spans 17 amino acids. In germline, CDR1 is LGHDT, CDR2 YNNKEL (reference sequence). CDR3 sequence: CASSRPRTSGSTDTQYF. The CDR3 DNA reads as TGTGCCAGCAGCCGCCCGCGGACTAGCGGGAGTACGGATACGCAGTATTTT.

Only a few counts were recorded for this clonotype. V is TRBV3-1 and J is TRBJ1-2; D remains unclear. V was pared by 1 base and J by 4 bases, with 19 bases between. The CDR3 runs 17 residues. Germline CDR1 LGHDT, CDR2 YNNKEL (reference sequence). CDR3 residues: CASSQVLVRVGTYGYTF. CDR3 DNA: TGTGCCAGCAGCCAAGTATTGGTCCGGGTGGGTACCTATGGCTACACCTTC. The variable domain in full, completed from reference TRBV3-1 and TRBJ1-2, reads DTAVSQTPKYLVTQMGNDKSIKCEQNLGHDTMYWYKQDSKKFLKIMFSYNNKELIINETVPNRFSPKSPDKAHLNLHINSLELGDSAVYFCASSQVLVRVGTYGYTFGSGTRLTVV.

This chain uses TRBV7-2 with TRBJ1-2; D is perhaps TRBD1 (5 bases). CDR3 length equals 15 residues. V was cut by 6 bases and J by 7 bases, with 21 bases left in between. Germline lookup yields CDR1 SGHTA and CDR2 FQGNSA. Here the CDR3 DNA reads TGTGCCAGCAGACCCGCCAGGGTGAATTTTCGTGGCTACACCTTC. It is translated as CASRPARVNFRGYTF.

A word on this clonotype: The junction departs from germline at one end; a sequencing error may be responsible. This chain joins TRBV5-1 and TRBJ2-6, with 12 bases identical to TRBD2. The CDR3 runs 18 residues. The germline V gene has CDR1 SGHRS and CDR2 YFSETQ. Written as DNA, the CDR3 is TGCGCCAGCAGCGCGGGACTAGCGGGCCACTCTGGGGCCAACGTCCTGACTTTT. Protein: CASSAGLAGHSGANVLTF.

This clonotype was seen at least ten times. This chain joins TRBV5-1 and TRBJ2-3, with a tentative D call TRBD2 (6 bases). The CDR3 contains 15 residues. Germline lookup yields CDR1 SGHRS and CDR2 YFSETQ. V dropped 0 bases and J dropped 1 base, with 9 bases sitting between them. The CDR3 reads CASSLVGGRTDTQYF. The CDR3 DNA reads as TGCGCCAGCAGCTTGGTCGGGGGACGCACAGATACGCAGTATTTT.

The sample holds a few counts of this clonotype. J is TRBJ2-1 and V is TRBV6-6, with 11 bases fitting TRBD2. The junction had 7 bases not matched to a gene; V was cut back by 5 bases and J by 7 bases. The germline V gene has CDR1 MNHNY and CDR2 SVGAGI (reference sequence). The CDR3 contains 15 residues. CDR3 loop: CASSKTSGGWNEQFF. The CDR3 DNA is TGTGCCAGCAGTAAAACTAGCGGGGGATGGAATGAGCAGTTCTTC.

The chain uses TRBV20-1 and TRBJ2-7, with D unclear. The germline V and J ends were trimmed by 3 bases and 2 bases, with 17 bases remaining between them. Germline values: CDR1 DFQATT, CDR2 SNEGSKA (reference sequence). This CDR3 is 15 amino acids long. The CDR3 nucleotides are TGCAGTGCTAGGGTGGCAGACAAATTTACCTACGAGCAGTACTTC. It encodes CSARVADKFTYEQYF.

As to this clonotype: This CDR3 fails to terminate in the conserved phenylalanine or tryptophan, so it likely reflects a read error. This sequence joins TRBV12-3 or TRBV12-4 and TRBJ2-3; a possible D gene is TRBD1 (5 bases). V was clipped by 7 bases and J by 4 bases, with 15 bases between them. The length of the CDR3 is 14 residues. The CDR3 DNA reads TGTGCCAGCAACAATGACAGACCCGCAGATACGCAGTATTGT. It specifies CASNNDRPADTQYC.

A few counts support this clonotype. This rearrangement joins TRBV21-1 to TRBJ2-7. TRBV21-1 is labeled a pseudogene. The CDR3 runs to 16 residues. The chain's CDR3 is CASSKGRKESSYEQYF. The CDR3 DNA sequence: TGTGCCAGCAGCAAAGGCCGTAAGGAGAGCTCCTACGAGCAGTACTTC.